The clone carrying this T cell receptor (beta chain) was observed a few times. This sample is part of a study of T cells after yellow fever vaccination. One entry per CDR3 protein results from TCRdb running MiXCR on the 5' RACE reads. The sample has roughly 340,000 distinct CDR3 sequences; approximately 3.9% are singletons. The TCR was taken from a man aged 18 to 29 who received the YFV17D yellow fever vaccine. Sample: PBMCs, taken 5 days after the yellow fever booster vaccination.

The CDR3 nucleotides read TGTGCCTGGGACAGGGGCACTGGAAAACTGTTTTTT. Its protein is CAWDRGTGKLFF. The J gene is TRBJ1-4, the V gene TRBV30, with TRBD1 matching 8 bases. The CDR3 extends over 12 amino acids. Germline values: CDR1 GTSNPN, CDR2 SVGIG (reference sequence). J was trimmed by 10 bases and V by 5 bases; bases with no gene match: 6. The variable domain in full, completed from reference TRBV30 and TRBJ1-4, reads SQTIHQWPATLVQPVGSPLSLECTVEGTSNPNLYWYRQAAGRGLQLLFYSVGIGQISSEVPQNLSASRPQDRQFILSSKKLLLSDSGFYLCAWDRGTGKLFFGSGTQLSVL.